The rows below give T cell receptor beta chains drawn from one sample of a study of chemoradiotherapy in HPV16-positive cancers. The data were produced by immunoSEQ multiplex PCR, yet TCRdb's version contains in-frame clones alone and is incomplete. The sample carries some 7,400 clones, 82% recorded once. The sequenced sample was tumor tissue, obtained from a patient who underwent chemoradiotherapy. The receptors were gathered from a human donor with HPV-associated anogenital cancer. Each CDR3 is given with its conserved first and last residue. A D gene is named only where the DNA matches it firmly. Clone size is shown for a subset of rows, as once, few, many or a class of expanded clone.

>.|.|TRBJ1-1|TRBV7-9|14
TGTGCCAGCAGCATCGCATCCTATCCCACAGGAGCTTTCTTT
CASSIASYPTGAFF
>.|.|TRBJ2-1|TRBV4-3|16
TGCGCCAGCAGCCAAGATAGGGGGAGGGCCTACAATGAGCAGTTCTTC
CASSQDRGRAYNEQFF
>.|.|TRBJ2-3|TRBV9|16
TGTGCCAGCAGCGTAGCCGCAGGACTAAGCACAGATACGCAGTATTTT
CASSVAAGLSTDTQYF
>.|.|TRBJ2-6|TRBV5-1|15
TGCGCCAGCAGCAACAGAAACTCTGGGGCCAACGTCCTGACTTTC
CASSNRNSGANVLTF
>once|.|TRBJ1-2|TRBV6-1|12
TGTGCCGAGCACGAGCAGGGTAACGGCTACACCTTC
CAEHEQGNGYTF
>.|.|TRBJ1-1|TRBV5-1|14
TGCGCCAGCAGCTTGGGGCTCAGGGATAGTGAAGCTTTCTTT
CASSLGLRDSEAFF
>.|TRBD1|TRBJ2-7|TRBV12-5|15
TGTGCTAGTGGTAGGGGACAGGGGGCCCCCTACGAGCAGTACTTC
CASGRGQGAPYEQYF
>.|.|TRBJ1-2|TRBV18|13
TGTGCCAGCTCACCATCCGGGAATGAAGGCTACACCTTC
CASSPSGNEGYTF
>few|.|TRBJ1-6|TRBV6-1|15
TGTGCCAGCAGTGGGGTGATCTGGGGTAATTCACCCCTCCACTTT
CASSGVIWGNSPLHF
>.|.|TRBJ1-2|TRBV27|12
TGTGCCAGCAGAAGCGTTGGGGCTGGCTACACCTTC
CASRSVGAGYTF
>.|.|TRBJ1-3|TRBV4-1|13
TGCGCCAGCAGCCAAGACGCTGGAAACACCATATATTTT
CASSQDAGNTIYF